This T cell receptor (beta chain) was sequenced for a study of blood T cell repertoires in COVID-19. As for the study in general: There were acute and convalescent COVID-19 samples, and they came from the United States, Italy and Spain.

V was trimmed by 3 bases and J by 19 bases, leaving 13 bases between them. CDR3 length equals 11 residues. Germline CDR1 is SGHTA and CDR2 is FQGNSA. Participants were aged about 18 to 90 years from 20 to 30 US areas. Which cohort a participant joined came from the clinical history participants gave. As originally analysed: Amplification from reference gene primers served as the basis for estimated nucleated cell counts. Profiled with immunoSEQ multiplex PCR; TCRdb holds only in-frame clones, not every one. V, J and clone size are those of that table, while D and trimming were read from the DNA. The sample lists 180,000 or so clones; 83% were seen once.

This receptor was identified in a woman aged 45 to 65 who had recovered from COVID-19. Material for sequencing was PBMCs or T cells enriched from blood (not recorded which). The rearrangement links TRBV7-2 to TRBJ2-6, with D perhaps TRBD1 (6 bases). The CDR3 loop reads CASSFLQGSTF. The DNA for the CDR3 is TGTGCCAGCAGCTTCCTACAGGGTTCAACTTTC.